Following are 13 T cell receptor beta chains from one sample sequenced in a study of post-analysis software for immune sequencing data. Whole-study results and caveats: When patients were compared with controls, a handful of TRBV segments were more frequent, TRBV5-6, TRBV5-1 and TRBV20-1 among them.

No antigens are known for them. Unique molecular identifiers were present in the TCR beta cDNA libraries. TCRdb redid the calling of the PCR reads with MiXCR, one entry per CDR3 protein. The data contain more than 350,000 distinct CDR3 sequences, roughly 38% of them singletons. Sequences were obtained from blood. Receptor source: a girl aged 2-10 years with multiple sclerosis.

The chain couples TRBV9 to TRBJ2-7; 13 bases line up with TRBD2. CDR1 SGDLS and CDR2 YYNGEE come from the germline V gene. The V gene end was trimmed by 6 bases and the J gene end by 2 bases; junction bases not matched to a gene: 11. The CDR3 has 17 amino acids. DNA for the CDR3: TGTGCCAGCACCGTGACTAGCGGGGGGAAACTAACCTACGAGCAGTACTTC. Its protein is CASTVTSGGKLTYEQYF.

CDR3 sequence: CASALAGGETQYF. CDR3 in DNA: TGTGCCAGTGCACTAGCGGGGGGGGAGACCCAGTACTTC. The chain has TRBV12-3 or TRBV12-4 and TRBJ2-5; 13 bases map to TRBD2. The ends lost 9 bases at V and 5 bases at J; junction bases unmatched: 3. There are 13 residues in the CDR3.

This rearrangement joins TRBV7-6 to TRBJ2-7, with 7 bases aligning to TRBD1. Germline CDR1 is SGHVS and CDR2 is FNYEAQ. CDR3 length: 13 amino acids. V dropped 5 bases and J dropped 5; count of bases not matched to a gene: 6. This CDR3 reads CASSATGSDEQYF. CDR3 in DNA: TGTGCCAGCAGCGCGACAGGGTCCGACGAGCAGTACTTC. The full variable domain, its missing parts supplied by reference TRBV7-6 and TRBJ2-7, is GAGVSQSPRYKVTKRGQDVALRCDPISGHVSLYWYRQALGQGPEFLTYFNYEAQQDKSGLPNDRFSAERPEGSISTLTIQRTEQRDSAMYRCASSATGSDEQYFGPGTRLTVT.

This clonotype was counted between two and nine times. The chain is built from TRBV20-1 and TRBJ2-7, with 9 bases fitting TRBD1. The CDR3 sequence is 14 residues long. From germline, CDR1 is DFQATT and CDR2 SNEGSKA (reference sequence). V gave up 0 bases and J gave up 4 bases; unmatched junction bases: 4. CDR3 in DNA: TGCAGTGCTAGAGAAGGACAGGGGTTGTACGAGCAGTACTTC. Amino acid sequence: CSAREGQGLYEQYF.

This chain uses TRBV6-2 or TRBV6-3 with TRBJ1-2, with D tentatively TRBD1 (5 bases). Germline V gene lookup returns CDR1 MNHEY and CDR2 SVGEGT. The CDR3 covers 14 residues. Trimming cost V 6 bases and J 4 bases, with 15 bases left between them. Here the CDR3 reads CASSRQKRLYGYTF. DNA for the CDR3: TGTGCCAGCAGCCGACAGAAGCGCCTCTATGGCTACACCTTC.

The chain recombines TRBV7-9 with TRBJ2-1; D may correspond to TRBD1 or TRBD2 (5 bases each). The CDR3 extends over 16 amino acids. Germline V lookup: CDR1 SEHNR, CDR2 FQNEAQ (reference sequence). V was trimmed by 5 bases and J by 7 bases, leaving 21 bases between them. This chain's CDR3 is CASSPTSPSRANEQFF. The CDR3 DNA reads TGTGCCAGCAGCCCGACGAGTCCTAGCAGGGCGAATGAGCAGTTCTTC.

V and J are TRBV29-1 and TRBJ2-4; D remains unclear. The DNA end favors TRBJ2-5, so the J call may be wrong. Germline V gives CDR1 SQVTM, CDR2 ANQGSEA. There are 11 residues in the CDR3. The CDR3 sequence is CSVHLGRTQYF. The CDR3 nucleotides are TGCAGCGTTCATCTCGGTCGGACCCAGTACTTC.

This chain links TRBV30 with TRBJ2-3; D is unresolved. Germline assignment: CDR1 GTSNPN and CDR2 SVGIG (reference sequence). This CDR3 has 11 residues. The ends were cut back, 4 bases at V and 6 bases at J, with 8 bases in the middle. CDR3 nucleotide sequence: TGTGCCTGGACCCTGGGCGATACGCAGTATTTT. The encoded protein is CAWTLGDTQYF.

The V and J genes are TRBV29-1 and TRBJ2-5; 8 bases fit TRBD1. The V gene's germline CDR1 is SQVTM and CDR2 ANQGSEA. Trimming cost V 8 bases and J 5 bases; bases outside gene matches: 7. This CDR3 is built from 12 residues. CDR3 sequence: CSLRTGTETQYF. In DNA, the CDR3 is TGCAGCCTGCGGACAGGGACGGAGACCCAGTACTTC.

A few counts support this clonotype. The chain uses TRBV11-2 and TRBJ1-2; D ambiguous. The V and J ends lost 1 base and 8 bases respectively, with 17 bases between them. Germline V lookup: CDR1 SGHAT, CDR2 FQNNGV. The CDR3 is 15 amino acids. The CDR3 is CASSLVFGPQDGYTF. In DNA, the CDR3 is TGTGCCAGCAGCTTAGTGTTCGGCCCCCAAGACGGCTACACCTTC. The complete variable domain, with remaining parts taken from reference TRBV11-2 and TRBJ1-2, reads EAGVAQSPRYKIIEKRQSVAFWCNPISGHATLYWYQQILGQGPKLLIQFQNNGVVDDSQLPKDRFSAERLKGVDSTLKIQPAKLEDSAVYLCASSLVFGPQDGYTFGSGTRLTVV.

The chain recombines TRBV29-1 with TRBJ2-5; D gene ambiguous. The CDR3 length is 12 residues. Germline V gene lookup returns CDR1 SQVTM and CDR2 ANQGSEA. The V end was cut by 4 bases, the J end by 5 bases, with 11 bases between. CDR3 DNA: TGCAGCGTTGTCGAGACCGACGAGACCCAGTACTTC. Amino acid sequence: CSVVETDETQYF.

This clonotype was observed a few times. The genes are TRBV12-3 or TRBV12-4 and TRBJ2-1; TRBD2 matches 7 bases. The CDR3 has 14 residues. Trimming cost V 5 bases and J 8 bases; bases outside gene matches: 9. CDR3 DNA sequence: TGTGCCAGCAGTACTACTAGCGTCGTCGATGAGCAGTTCTTC. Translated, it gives CASSTTSVVDEQFF.

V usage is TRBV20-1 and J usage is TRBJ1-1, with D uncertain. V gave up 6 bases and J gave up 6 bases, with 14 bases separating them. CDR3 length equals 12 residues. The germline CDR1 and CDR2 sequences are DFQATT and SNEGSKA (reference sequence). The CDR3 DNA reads TGCAGTGCGTTGGGGAGGGCCCCTGAAGCTTTCTTT. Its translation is CSALGRAPEAFF.